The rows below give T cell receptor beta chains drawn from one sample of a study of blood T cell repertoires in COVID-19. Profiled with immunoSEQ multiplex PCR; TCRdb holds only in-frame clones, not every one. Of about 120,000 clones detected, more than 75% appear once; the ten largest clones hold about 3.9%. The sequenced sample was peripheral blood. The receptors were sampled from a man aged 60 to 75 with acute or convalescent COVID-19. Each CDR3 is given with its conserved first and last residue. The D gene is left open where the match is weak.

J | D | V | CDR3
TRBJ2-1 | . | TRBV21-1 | CASSTRSTSGTYNEQFF
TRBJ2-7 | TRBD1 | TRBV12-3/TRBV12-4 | CASSRDSTYEQYF
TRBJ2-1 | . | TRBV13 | CASSRAGVEQFF
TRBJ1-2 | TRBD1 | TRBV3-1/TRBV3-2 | CASSHRTGEGYTF
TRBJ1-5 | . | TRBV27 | CASSQQGNQPQHF
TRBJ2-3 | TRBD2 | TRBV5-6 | CASSLWTSGRSSDTQYF
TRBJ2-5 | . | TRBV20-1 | CSALAQETQYF
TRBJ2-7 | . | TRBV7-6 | CASSLTGEREQYF
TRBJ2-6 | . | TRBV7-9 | CASSSGSSGANVLTF
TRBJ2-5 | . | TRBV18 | CASSPFGQGSGYQETQYF
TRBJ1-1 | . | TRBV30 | CAWSGPDLGYAFF
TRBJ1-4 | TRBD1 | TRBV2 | CASRGDRGVNEKLFF
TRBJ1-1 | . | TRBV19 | CASSQREHTEAFF
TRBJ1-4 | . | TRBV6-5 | CASSFGQAEKLFF
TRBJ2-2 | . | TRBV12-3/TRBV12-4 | CASRAGDTGELFF
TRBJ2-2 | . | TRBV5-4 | CASSFSPSGELFF
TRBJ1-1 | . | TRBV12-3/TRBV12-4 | CASSFFAGGAFF
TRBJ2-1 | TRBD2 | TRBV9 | CASSVAPSGGQLEQFF
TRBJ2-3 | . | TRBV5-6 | CASSSQGTDTQYF
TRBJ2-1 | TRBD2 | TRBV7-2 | CASSFLAGGPSEQFF
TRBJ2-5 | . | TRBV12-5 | CASSEKRAPTTPKETQYF
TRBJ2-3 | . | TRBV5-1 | CASSLPTGTSTDTQYF